The clone carrying this T cell receptor beta chain was recorded many times. The target antigen is unknown. This record belongs to a study of beta chain features in type 1 diabetes. Study details: Analysis included around 110,000,000 sorted cells drawn from all samples. Study conclusions and caveats: Comparison showed that naive, central memory and Treg TCRB repertoires appeared more similar among patients than among healthy donors. PCR might favor shorter templates, equally in patients and controls. Type 1 diabetes patients had VDJ junctions that carried fewer insertions and more deletions.

Isolated RNA was reverse transcribed in full, so expressed TCRB transcripts were sequenced. Profiling relied on immunoSEQ multiplex PCR, and the TCRdb table lists in-frame clones only, not all of them. The profile shows roughly 140,000 clones, 6.9% of them singletons. The TCR comes from a woman aged 25 to 39 in good health. The sample comprised central memory CD4+ T cells from blood.

In nucleotides, the CDR3 is TGCAGCGTTCCGGGACAAACCCTGGGAGATACGCAGTATTTT. Its translation: CSVPGQTLGDTQYF. The chain uses TRBV29-1 and TRBJ2-3; TRBD1 might be the D (6 bases). CDR1 is SQVTM and CDR2 is ANQGSEA in the germline V gene. The CDR3 runs to 14 residues. Trimming cost V 5 bases and J 5 bases, with 17 bases left between them.